The 27 T cell receptor beta chains given below trace back to one sample, sequenced in a study of technical replicates of blood from a few donors. Data came from immunoSEQ multiplex PCR; TCRdb stores just in-frame clones and leaves some out. In the table there are about 73,000 clones, roughly 90% of which are singletons. Sequenced sample: PBMCs. These receptors were obtained from a human donor in good health. Some clones in this sample may be carry-over from other donors' samples.

This clone was recorded once. This chain joins TRBV5-1 and TRBJ1-1; possible D gene TRBD1, 5 bases. Germline V CDR1 and CDR2: SGHRS, YFSETQ. The CDR3 has 15 amino acids. V was clipped by 6 bases and J by 1 base, with 16 bases between them. CDR3 DNA sequence: TGCGCCAGCAAGTTACTCCCCGGGGGGAACACTGAAGCTTTCTTT. Translating it yields CASKLLPGGNTEAFF.

The CDR3 DNA is TGTGCCAGCAGGAGCAGGGGGCGCTTCACTGAAGCTTTCTTT. Residues: CASRSRGRFTEAFF. The genes are TRBV5-4 and TRBJ1-1; 8 bases are shared with TRBD1. From germline, CDR1 is SGHNT and CDR2 YYREEE (reference sequence). V lost 5 bases, J lost 4 bases, and 7 bases stayed unmatched. This CDR3 comprises 14 residues.

This clone was counted once. V usage is TRBV19 and J usage is TRBJ1-3; a possible D gene is TRBD1 (6 bases). The CDR3 extends over 15 amino acids. The V gene's germline CDR1 is LNHDA and CDR2 SQIVND (reference sequence). V lost 7 bases to trimming and J lost 0 bases, with 13 bases between them. This CDR3 reads CASTDRQSSGNTIYF. As DNA, the CDR3 is TGTGCCAGTACTGACAGGCAGAGCTCTGGAAACACCATATATTTT.

The chain couples TRBV6-1 to TRBJ2-1; 10 positions match TRBD2. The CDR3 loop spans 14 amino acids. With 7 bases clipped from V and 8 bases from J, the junction kept 8 bases outside the gene matches. CDR1 MNHNS and CDR2 SASEGT come from the germline V gene. CDR3 in DNA: TGTGCCAGCATAAGCGGGGGGGCCGCCGATGAGCAGTTCTTC. Amino acids: CASISGGAADEQFF.

The chain carries TRBV6-5 and TRBJ2-1, with TRBD2 matching over 9 bases. This CDR3 region has 14 residues. Unmatched junction bases numbered 15, after V lost 7 bases and J lost 14 bases. Germline loops: CDR1 MNHEY, CDR2 SVGAGI. CDR3 sequence (DNA): TGTGCCAGCACCACTAGAGGGCGGGAGGGCCAAGAGTTCTTC. It specifies CASTTRGREGQEFF.

The V call is TRBV6-1, the J call TRBJ2-3; D remains unclear. The V and J ends lost 4 bases and 3 bases respectively, with 14 bases between them. Per germline, CDR1 MNHNS and CDR2 SASEGT. The CDR3 totals 15 residues. As DNA, the CDR3 is TGTGCCAGCAGTGCGCCGAGTTGGGCGACAGATACGCAGTATTTT. Its protein is CASSAPSWATDTQYF.

The chain joins TRBV29-1 to TRBJ1-2; D is ambiguous. The CDR3 is made up of 12 amino acids. The germline V gene has CDR1 SQVTM and CDR2 ANQGSEA. Trimming removed 3 bases at V and 4 bases at J, with 9 bases between. This chain's CDR3 is CSVDVTSYGYTF. CDR3 sequence (DNA): TGCAGCGTTGACGTGACATCCTATGGCTACACCTTC. The full variable domain, rest sourced from reference TRBV29-1 and TRBJ1-2, is SAVISQKPSRDICQRGTSLTIQCQVDSQVTMMFWYRQQPGQSLTLIATANQGSEATYESGFVIDKFPISRPNLTFSTLTVSNMSPEDSSIYLCSVDVTSYGYTFGSGTRLTVV.

This clone has just one count. As DNA, the CDR3 is TGTGCCAGCAGTGGTATGACAGGGGGCAAGGATACGCAGTATTTT. This gives the protein CASSGMTGGKDTQYF. The genes are TRBV6-4 and TRBJ2-3, with 10 bases fitting TRBD1. This CDR3 contains 15 residues. V lost 4 bases, J lost 6 bases, and 7 bases stayed unmatched. Germline V gives CDR1 MRHNA, CDR2 SNTAGT.

This chain connects TRBV5-1 to TRBJ1-4; no firm D call. Trimming stripped 4 bases from V and 8 bases from J, with 15 bases between. This CDR3 is built from 14 residues. The germline V gene encodes CDR1 SGHRS and CDR2 YFSETQ. The CDR3 protein is CASSDRAGGEKLFF. CDR3 DNA: TGCGCCAGCAGCGATAGGGCAGGAGGGGAAAAACTGTTTTTT.

This chain uses TRBV9 with TRBJ1-5; D is uncertain. The germline V gene has CDR1 SGDLS and CDR2 YYNGEE. V gave up 5 bases and J gave up 5 bases, with 8 bases separating them. The CDR3 loop spans 12 amino acids. CDR3 sequence reads: CASRSEDQPQHF. CDR3 coding DNA: TGTGCCAGCAGATCAGAGGATCAGCCCCAGCATTTT.

The V gene is TRBV7-9, the J gene TRBJ2-2; D is undetermined. V was clipped by 3 bases and J by 7 bases, with 6 bases between them. The CDR3 has 12 residues. Germline V lookup: CDR1 SEHNR, CDR2 FQNEAQ (reference sequence). The CDR3 here is CASSLYNGELFF. The DNA for the CDR3 is TGTGCCAGCAGCTTGTACAACGGGGAGCTGTTTTTT.

This chain joins TRBV2 and TRBJ1-3; tentative D call: TRBD1 (6 bases). The V end lost 6 bases, the J end lost 0 bases, and 15 bases lay between the germline ends. Germline V gene data show CDR1 as SNHLY and CDR2 as FYNNEI. The CDR3 totals 16 residues. CDR3 residues: CASSVQGVTSGNTIYF. For the CDR3, the DNA is TGTGCCAGCAGCGTACAGGGCGTTACCTCTGGAAACACCATATATTTT.

This clone was detected only a few times. The chain has TRBV6-1 and TRBJ1-1, with 11 bases matching TRBD1. V gave up 6 bases and J gave up 0 bases; unmatched junction bases: 3. The CDR3 runs to 15 residues. Germline assignment: CDR1 MNHNS and CDR2 SASEGT. The CDR3 nucleotides are TGTGCCAGCAGCCGGGACAGGGGGTTGAACACTGAAGCTTTCTTT. Its protein is CASSRDRGLNTEAFF.

The rearrangement uses TRBV4-1 and TRBJ1-3, with TRBD1 as a possible D gene (6 bases). CDR3 length equals 16 residues. In germline, CDR1 is MGHRA, CDR2 YSYEKL. Trimming pared 0 bases from V and 4 bases from J, leaving 13 bases between. This CDR3 reads CASSQDPPGVGNTIYF. The CDR3 DNA is TGCGCCAGCAGCCAAGATCCCCCAGGGGTAGGAAACACCATATATTTT.

The chain uses TRBV4-3 and TRBJ2-1, with TRBD2 matching 14 bases. The CDR3 extends over 20 amino acids. The trim removed 1 base at V and 3 bases at J, leaving 11 bases unmatched. Per germline, CDR1 LGHNA and CDR2 YSLEER. CDR3 region: CASSQVRATSGGAFYNEQFF. CDR3 DNA sequence: TGCGCCAGCAGCCAAGTTCGCGCGACTAGCGGGGGGGCCTTCTACAATGAGCAGTTCTTC.

The V call is TRBV4-1, the J call TRBJ2-3; the match to TRBD2 covers 12 bases. The CDR3 length is 15 residues. V shed 4 bases and J 3 bases; nucleotides not matched to a gene: 2. CDR1 and CDR2 (germline): MGHRA, YSYEKL. CDR3 sequence (DNA): TGCGCCAGCAGCCTCCTAGCGGGAGGGACAGATACGCAGTATTTT. Translated: CASSLLAGGTDTQYF.

V usage is TRBV28 and J usage is TRBJ1-5; perhaps TRBD1 as D (6 bases). The length of the CDR3 is 20 residues. V gave up 7 bases and J gave up 0 bases, with 28 bases separating them. Germline assignment: CDR1 MDHEN and CDR2 SYDVKM. CDR3 DNA: TGTGCCAGCATCCCTTATCGGGGGGGGCGTTACCACCATAGCAATCAGCCCCAGCATTTT. This encodes CASIPYRGGRYHHSNQPQHF.

V is TRBV6-5 and J is TRBJ1-2; TRBD1 aligns across 7 bases. Trimming at V came to 8 bases and at J to 0 bases, leaving 9 bases not matched to a gene. This CDR3 region has 15 residues. Germline V CDR1 and CDR2: MNHEY, SVGAGI. The CDR3 spells CASSGGTVANYGYTF. CDR3 DNA: TGTGCCAGCTCTGGGGGGACAGTTGCTAACTATGGCTACACCTTC.

The chain couples TRBV11-2 to TRBJ2-5, with 9 bases matching TRBD2. The length of the CDR3 is 16 residues. V was pared by 0 bases and J by 6 bases, with 8 bases of the junction left unmatched. Germline assignment: CDR1 SGHAT and CDR2 FQNNGV. CDR3 coding DNA: TGTGCCAGCAGCTTAGATTGGGCGGGGGGGCTGAAGACCCAGTACTTC. Protein: CASSLDWAGGLKTQYF.

The rearrangement links TRBV2 to TRBJ2-2; 9 nucleotides line up with TRBD1. V trimming: 9 bases; J trimming: 3 bases; junction bases outside the gene matches: 11. The CDR3 spans 16 residues. Germline CDR1 and CDR2: SNHLY and FYNNEI. In nucleotides, the CDR3 is TGTGCCAGGGATTCAACAGGGGGCGTTGACACCGGGGAGCTGTTTTTT. Its translation: CARDSTGGVDTGELFF.

The gene calls are TRBV4-3 and TRBJ1-2; D is ambiguous. The CDR3 has 14 amino acids. The germline CDR1 and CDR2 sequences are LGHNA and YSLEER. Trimming removed 1 base at V and 8 bases at J, with 14 bases between. The CDR3 spells CASSQVGRASGYTF. The DNA of the CDR3 is TGCGCCAGCAGCCAAGTTGGTCGAGCGTCCGGCTACACCTTC.

This chain joins TRBV5-1 and TRBJ2-2; TRBD2 matches at 13 bases. The J segment lost 5 bases and the V segment lost 6 bases, leaving 13 bases of the junction unmatched. Per germline, CDR1 SGHRS and CDR2 YFSETQ. The CDR3 runs 18 residues. Here the CDR3 reads CASTPGRLAGGGTGELFF. The CDR3 nucleotides read TGCGCCAGCACCCCGGGAAGACTAGCGGGGGGTGGAACCGGGGAGCTGTTTTTT.

The chain carries TRBV15 and TRBJ1-3; 9 nucleotides line up with TRBD1. Germline loops: CDR1 LNHNV, CDR2 YYDKDF (reference sequence). The J segment lost 2 bases and the V segment lost 3 bases, leaving 2 bases of the junction unmatched. The length of the CDR3 is 15 residues. The CDR3: CATSRDRGTGNTIYF. Here the CDR3 DNA reads TGTGCCACCAGCAGGGACAGGGGAACTGGAAACACCATATATTTT. The full variable domain, with the rest looked up from reference TRBV15 and TRBJ1-3, is DAMVIQNPRYQVTQFGKPVTLSCSQTLNHNVMYWYQQKSSQAPKLLFHYYDKDFNNEADTPDNFQSRRPNTSFCFLDIRSPGLGDTAMYLCATSRDRGTGNTIYFGEGSWLTVV.

This clone was recorded only once. V gene TRBV7-9 combines with J gene TRBJ2-4; a weak D match, TRBD1 (6 bases). This CDR3 comprises 16 residues. Looked up from germline, CDR1 is SEHNR and CDR2 is FQNEAQ (reference sequence). Trimming took 4 bases from V and 0 from J, leaving 13 bases between them. The DNA of the CDR3 is TGTGCCAGCAGCTCTCCGGGACAACTAGCCAAAAACATTCAGTACTTC. Amino acids: CASSSPGQLAKNIQYF.

The chain couples TRBV9 to TRBJ2-5; 7 bases are shared with TRBD1. The ends lost 6 bases at V and 1 base at J; junction bases unmatched: 6. The V gene's germline CDR1 is SGDLS and CDR2 YYNGEE. This CDR3 has 14 amino acids. The CDR3 sequence: CASTRGQLQETQYF. In DNA, the CDR3 is TGTGCCAGCACCCGGGGACAGCTCCAAGAGACCCAGTACTTC.

This clone was observed once. This chain uses TRBV6-4 with TRBJ1-2, with a tentative D call TRBD1 (5 bases). Germline CDR1 is MRHNA and CDR2 is SNTAGT. The CDR3 is made up of 12 amino acids. Trimming removed 6 bases from V and 6 bases from J, with 11 bases in between. The CDR3 DNA is TGTGCCAGCAGAGTTTTAGGGGATGGCTACACCTTC. This translates into CASRVLGDGYTF.

The chain is built from TRBV28 and TRBJ2-1; D perhaps matches TRBD2 (5 bases). The V gene lost 10 bases and the J gene lost 9 bases, with 16 bases spanning the gap. The germline CDR1 and CDR2 sequences are MDHEN and SYDVKM. There are 12 residues in the CDR3. The CDR3 here is CATGRRAGEQFF. Written as DNA, the CDR3 is TGTGCCACCGGCCGACGGGCGGGTGAGCAGTTCTTC.